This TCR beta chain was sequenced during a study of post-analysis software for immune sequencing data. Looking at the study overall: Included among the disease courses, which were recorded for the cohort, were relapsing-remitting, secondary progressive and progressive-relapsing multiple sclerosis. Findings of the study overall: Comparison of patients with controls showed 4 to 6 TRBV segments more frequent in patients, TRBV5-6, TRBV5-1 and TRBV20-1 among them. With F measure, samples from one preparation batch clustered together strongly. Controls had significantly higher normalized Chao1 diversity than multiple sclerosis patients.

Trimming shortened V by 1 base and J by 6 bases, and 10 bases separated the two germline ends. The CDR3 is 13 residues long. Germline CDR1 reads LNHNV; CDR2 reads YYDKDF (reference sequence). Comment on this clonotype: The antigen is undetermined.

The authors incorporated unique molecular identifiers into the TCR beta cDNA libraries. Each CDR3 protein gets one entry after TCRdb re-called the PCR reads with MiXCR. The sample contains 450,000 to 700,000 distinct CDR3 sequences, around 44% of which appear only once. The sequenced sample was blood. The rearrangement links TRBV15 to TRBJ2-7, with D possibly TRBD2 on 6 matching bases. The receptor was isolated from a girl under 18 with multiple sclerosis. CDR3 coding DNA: TGTGCCACCAGCAGAGTAGGAGGGTCCGAGCAGTACTTC. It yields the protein CATSRVGGSEQYF.